The 23 T cell receptor beta chains in this list originate from one sample, sequenced in a study of technical replicates of blood from several donors. The protocol was immunoSEQ multiplex PCR, while the TCRdb copy is restricted to in-frame clones and leaves out a portion. Found here are 75,000 to 95,000 clones, around 94% of them singletons; the top ten hold 0.2% to 0.3%. The material sequenced was T cells isolated from PBMCs. The receptors originated from a human donor in good health.

J is TRBJ2-3 and V is TRBV4-2, with 11 bases aligning to TRBD2. Unmatched junction bases numbered 4, after V lost 1 base and J lost 4 bases. This CDR3 region has 16 residues. In germline, CDR1 is LGHNA, CDR2 YNFKEQ. As DNA, the CDR3 is TGTGCCAGCAGCCAAGTGCAACTAGCGGGGGCAGATACGCAGTATTTT. It is translated as CASSQVQLAGADTQYF.

This clone was seen more than once but under ten times. The chain is built from TRBV6-1 and TRBJ1-5, with D perhaps TRBD1 (5 bases). The CDR3 has 13 amino acids. Trimming removed 6 bases at V and 5 bases at J, with 11 bases between. Germline V CDR1 and CDR2: MNHNS, SASEGT. The CDR3 nucleotides are TGTGCCAGCAGGCAGGGATGGGATCAGCCCCAGCATTTT. This codes for CASRQGWDQPQHF.

The genes are TRBV5-1 and TRBJ2-7; 10 nucleotides agree with TRBD1. Germline V gives CDR1 SGHRS, CDR2 YFSETQ. Germline trimming cut 3 bases from V and 6 bases from J; bases unmatched to any gene: 6. The CDR3 sequence is 14 residues long. CDR3 bases: TGCGCCAGCAGCTCGGACGGGACAGGGGCCGAGCAGTACTTC. Protein product: CASSSDGTGAEQYF.

This clone has a single count. V gene TRBV6-5 combines with J gene TRBJ2-3, with D perhaps TRBD2 (6 bases). Germline assignment: CDR1 MNHEY and CDR2 SVGAGI. V lost 7 bases and J lost 5, with 13 bases in between. The CDR3 totals 13 residues. CDR3 nucleotides: TGTGCCAGCAAGGGGACTCCCGTAGATACGCAGTATTTT. This translates into CASKGTPVDTQYF.

CDR3 sequence (DNA): TGCAGCGCTCCAGGGGTTAGCACAGATACGCAGTATTTT. Protein sequence: CSAPGVSTDTQYF. The chain couples TRBV29-1 to TRBJ2-3; tentative D call: TRBD1 (6 bases). V was shortened by 7 bases and J by 0 bases, with 11 bases between the two germline ends. This CDR3 comprises 13 residues. Germline assignment: CDR1 SQVTM and CDR2 ANQGSEA.

V and J are TRBV7-9 and TRBJ2-5; D might be TRBD1 (5 bases). The V end lost 0 bases, the J end lost 4 bases, and 9 bases lay between the germline ends. The CDR3 contains 14 residues. From germline, CDR1 is SEHNR and CDR2 FQNEAQ (reference sequence). The CDR3 DNA reads as TGTGCCAGCAGCTTAGCAAGTGGGGCAGAGACCCAGTACTTC. Its translation is CASSLASGAETQYF.

The chain couples TRBV2 to TRBJ2-1, with D possibly TRBD2 on 6 matching bases. V was clipped by 8 bases and J by 9 bases, with 8 bases between them. This CDR3 region has 10 residues. Germline CDR1 is SNHLY and CDR2 is FYNNEI. This CDR3 is CASDGGEQFF. The DNA for the CDR3 is TGTGCCAGCGACGGGGGTGAGCAGTTCTTC.

The rearrangement links TRBV6-5 to TRBJ1-1; D is uncertain. The CDR3 totals 14 residues. CDR1 is MNHEY and CDR2 is SVGAGI in the germline V gene. Trimming stripped 4 bases from V and 0 bases from J, with 9 bases between. CDR3 bases: TGTGCCAGCAGTTCGCCTCTACTGAACACTGAAGCTTTCTTT. Translating gives CASSSPLLNTEAFF.

The rearrangement links TRBV7-8 to TRBJ2-2; 7 bases map to TRBD2. The V gene end was trimmed by 1 base and the J gene end by 5 bases; junction bases not matched to a gene: 13. The CDR3 contains 18 residues. Germline values: CDR1 SGHVS, CDR2 FQNEAQ. Written as DNA, the CDR3 is TGTGCCAGCAGCTTAGGGTCTTTTCTGCGGGAGCCGACCGGGGAGCTGTTTTTT. It yields the protein CASSLGSFLREPTGELFF.

This chain's CDR3 is CASRLTPRTEAFF. The CDR3 coding sequence is TGTGCCAGCAGATTGACACCTCGCACTGAAGCTTTCTTT. The rearrangement links TRBV25-1 to TRBJ1-1; D gene ambiguous. Trimming pared 6 bases from V and 4 bases from J, leaving 12 bases between. The V gene's germline CDR1 is MGHDK and CDR2 SYGVNS. CDR3 length equals 13 residues.

The chain has TRBV30 and TRBJ2-7; 7 bases are a match to TRBD1. V gave up 4 bases and J gave up 3 bases; unmatched junction bases: 0. The length of the CDR3 is 11 residues. Germline CDR1 and CDR2: GTSNPN and SVGIG (reference sequence). The CDR3 protein is CAWTGGYEQYF. The CDR3 DNA reads as TGTGCCTGGACAGGGGGCTACGAGCAGTACTTC.

The chain uses TRBV5-1 and TRBJ2-6; no clear D gene. This CDR3 spans 15 amino acids. V was cut by 1 base and J by 0 bases, with 5 bases left in between. Germline V CDR1 and CDR2: SGHRS, YFSETQ. CDR3 coding DNA: TGCGCCAGCAGCTTGCGGGTCTCTGGGGCCAACGTCCTGACTTTC. It translates to CASSLRVSGANVLTF.

This chain links TRBV4-1 with TRBJ2-1; 12 positions agree with TRBD2. Germline trimming cut 2 bases from V and 8 bases from J; bases unmatched to any gene: 7. The germline CDR1 and CDR2 sequences are MGHRA and YSYEKL. The CDR3 length is 16 residues. The DNA of the CDR3 is TGCGCCAGCAGCCAACCGACTAGCGGGAGCTATTATGAGCAGTTCTTC. Its protein is CASSQPTSGSYYEQFF.

Note on this clone: In the same sample, other DNA sequences code for this CDR3. The rearrangement joins TRBV7-9 to TRBJ1-2; D is uncertain. CDR3 size: 12 residues. Germline-derived CDR1 and CDR2 are SEHNR and FQNEAQ (reference sequence). V was cut by 5 bases and J by 6 bases, with 10 bases left in between. CDR3 DNA: TGTGCCAGCAGCCTCTCCGGTGATGGCTACACCTTC. Its protein is CASSLSGDGYTF. Together with reference TRBV7-9 and TRBJ1-2, the CDR3 gives the full variable domain: DTGVSQNPRHKITKRGQNVTFRCDPISEHNRLYWYRQTLGQGPEFLTYFQNEAQLEKSRLLSDRFSAERPKGSFSTLEIQRTEQGDSAMYLCASSLSGDGYTFGSGTRLTVV.

This chain connects TRBV7-6 to TRBJ1-3; 8 bases fit TRBD1. J was trimmed by 0 bases and V by 1 base; bases with no gene match: 5. In germline, CDR1 is SGHVS, CDR2 FNYEAQ. The CDR3 spans 17 residues. The CDR3 sequence is CASSLGGQASSGNTIYF. The CDR3 coding sequence is TGTGCCAGCAGCTTAGGGGGACAGGCAAGCTCTGGAAACACCATATATTTT.

The chain is built from TRBV5-6 and TRBJ2-5; 9 bases agree with TRBD2. CDR1 and CDR2 (germline): SGHDT, YYEEEE. V shed 4 bases, J shed 5 bases, and the junction held 9 bases outside the gene matches. The CDR3 is 15 residues long. The CDR3 bases are TGTGCCAGCAGCATAATAGCGGGAGTGGGCGAGACCCAGTACTTC. This translates into CASSIIAGVGETQYF.

V is TRBV12-5 and J is TRBJ1-1; tentatively, D is TRBD1 (6 bases). The CDR3 runs to 13 residues. Germline CDR1 and CDR2: LGHNT and FRNRAP. Trimming cost V 1 base and J 5 bases, with 8 bases left between them. CDR3 bases: TGTGCTAGTGGTTTGGAAACAGGGACTGAAGCTTTCTTT. Its translation is CASGLETGTEAFF.

The chain couples TRBV6-5 to TRBJ1-1, with TRBD1 matching 7 bases. The CDR3 has 15 residues. Germline assignment: CDR1 MNHEY and CDR2 SVGAGI. J was trimmed by 0 bases and V by 7 bases; bases with no gene match: 8. The CDR3 sequence is CASTQQGSVNTEAFF. The DNA of the CDR3 is TGTGCCAGCACTCAACAGGGGTCGGTGAACACTGAAGCTTTCTTT.

CDR3 sequence: CASGLPTGYLYEQYF. The CDR3 DNA is TGTGCTAGTGGTTTGCCGACAGGGTATCTATACGAGCAGTACTTC. The chain links TRBV12-5 to TRBJ2-7, with 7 bases matching TRBD1. V lost 2 bases to trimming and J lost 4 bases; unmatched junction nucleotides: 8. CDR3 size: 15 residues. Looked up from germline, CDR1 is LGHNT and CDR2 is FRNRAP.

CDR3 sequence reads: CASRPGQQPPDTQYF. CDR3 DNA sequence: TGTGCCAGCAGGCCGGGACAGCAACCTCCAGATACGCAGTATTTT. The chain has TRBV11-3 and TRBJ2-3; 7 nucleotides line up with TRBD1. Germline CDR1 is SGHNT and CDR2 is YENEEA. V gave up 6 bases and J gave up 4 bases; unmatched junction bases: 10. This CDR3 has 15 amino acids.

The chain carries TRBV7-2 and TRBJ2-7, with 8 nucleotides matching TRBD1. With 6 bases clipped from V and 4 bases from J, the junction kept 5 bases outside the gene matches. CDR1 and CDR2 (germline): SGHTA, FQGNSA. CDR3 length: 13 amino acids. The CDR3 here is CASRTGTGYEQYF. CDR3 DNA sequence: TGTGCCAGCAGAACCGGGACAGGATACGAGCAGTACTTC.

The chain employs TRBV4-1 and TRBJ2-5; no clear D. Trimming pared 1 base from V and 5 bases from J, leaving 17 bases between. Germline CDR1 is MGHRA and CDR2 is YSYEKL. The CDR3 spans 16 residues. The chain's CDR3 is CASSQVGPGAGETQYF. The CDR3 DNA is TGCGCCAGCAGCCAAGTAGGCCCGGGTGCCGGCGAGACCCAGTACTTC.

The chain employs TRBV6-5 and TRBJ1-1; 8 nucleotides align to TRBD1. The J segment lost 6 bases and the V segment lost 7 bases, leaving 10 bases of the junction unmatched. The CDR3 sequence is 14 residues long. Germline CDR1 reads MNHEY; CDR2 reads SVGAGI. The CDR3 sequence is CASNHGQGSPEAFF. DNA for the CDR3: TGTGCCAGCAATCATGGACAGGGCTCTCCTGAAGCTTTCTTT.